This T cell receptor (beta chain) was observed in a study of CD8 T cells in Susac syndrome. The authors sequenced TCR beta from blood CD8+ and CD4+ T cells. In contrast to the negatively isolated CD8+ and CD4+ T cells, TEMRA cells were FACS-enriched. RNA, at 0.5 to 1 ug, was reverse transcribed with random hexamers. Using its own MiXCR run on the immunoSEQ multiplex PCR reads, TCRdb lists one record per CDR3 protein. Here the sample spans around 180,000 distinct CDR3 sequences, 94% being singletons. The TCR was taken from a human donor with Susac syndrome. What was sequenced was CD4+ T cells from PBMCs.

Written as DNA, the CDR3 is TGTGCCAGCAGCAACAGGGCGACTAGCGGGGTGGGAGAGACCCAGTACTTC. This codes for CASSNRATSGVGETQYF. The J gene is TRBJ2-5, the V gene TRBV6-1, with 11 nucleotides matching TRBD2. Germline CDR1 and CDR2: MNHNS and SASEGT. The CDR3 runs 17 residues. V gave up 6 bases and J gave up 4 bases; unmatched junction bases: 13.